One sample yielded the 22 T cell receptor beta chains listed below, sequenced in a study of identical twins. TCRdb re-derived calls from the 5' RACE reads in MiXCR, one entry per CDR3 protein. The table records around 680,000 distinct CDR3 sequences, roughly 8% of them present only once. The same sample was also used in a study of yellow fever vaccine responses in identical twins.

Sequences were obtained from PBMCs. The receptors derive from a young woman in good health.

In this sample, this clonotype turned up a few times. The V call is TRBV20-1, the J call TRBJ2-5; 9 nucleotides match TRBD1. The CDR3 contains 17 residues. CDR1 DFQATT and CDR2 SNEGSKA come from the germline V gene (reference sequence). Trimming at V came to 6 bases and at J to 2 bases, leaving 16 bases not matched to a gene. The chain's CDR3 is CSAPRWGQGEGQETQYF. Here the CDR3 DNA reads TGCAGTGCGCCGCGATGGGGACAGGGCGAGGGGCAAGAGACCCAGTACTTC.

The chain employs TRBV27 and TRBJ2-2; unclear D gene. The CDR3 has 16 amino acids. Germline lookup yields CDR1 MNHEY and CDR2 SMNVEV (reference sequence). V was pared by 0 bases and J by 0 bases, with 8 bases between. The CDR3 spells CASSLSRATNTGELFF. The DNA of the CDR3 is TGTGCCAGCAGTTTATCAAGGGCCACGAACACCGGGGAGCTGTTTTTT.

This clonotype has a handful of counts. The gene calls are TRBV2 and TRBJ2-3, with D tentatively TRBD2 (6 bases). V dropped 1 base and J dropped 2 bases, with 7 bases sitting between them. Per germline, CDR1 SNHLY and CDR2 FYNNEI. The CDR3 extends over 14 amino acids. The CDR3 loop reads CASSEGGVTDTQYF. The CDR3 coding sequence is TGTGCCAGCAGTGAAGGGGGGGTCACAGATACGCAGTATTTT.

This clonotype was seen more than once but under ten times. The J gene is TRBJ1-1, the V gene TRBV10-3, with 7 bases that match TRBD1. The CDR3 length is 14 residues. The germline V gene has CDR1 ENHRY and CDR2 SYGVKD. Trimming at V came to 5 bases and at J to 2 bases, leaving 5 bases not matched to a gene. Here the CDR3 reads CAISSGQDNTEAFF. In DNA, the CDR3 is TGTGCCATCAGTTCCGGACAGGACAACACTGAAGCTTTCTTT.

The V and J genes are TRBV12-3 or TRBV12-4 and TRBJ1-2; D remains ambiguous. Trimming cost V 6 bases and J 7 bases, with 18 bases left between them. This CDR3 is 14 amino acids long. DNA for the CDR3: TGTGCCAGCAGCTATTATGGCCGGGATCGTGGCTACACCTTC. Protein sequence: CASSYYGRDRGYTF.

The genes are TRBV9 and TRBJ2-1, with 12 bases identical to TRBD2. V lost 2 bases and J lost 9; bases outside the gene matches: 9. Germline V gene sequence: CDR1 SGDLS, CDR2 YYNGEE. The CDR3 has 16 residues. This chain's CDR3 is CASSVSSGGAGFEQFF. The CDR3 region has the DNA TGTGCCAGCAGCGTCTCTAGCGGGGGGGCCGGTTTTGAGCAGTTCTTC. Complete variable domain (other parts from reference TRBV9 and TRBJ2-1): DSGVTQTPKHLITATGQRVTLRCSPRSGDLSVYWYQQSLDQGLQFLIQYYNGEERAKGNILERFSAQQFPDLHSELNLSSLELGDSALYFCASSVSSGGAGFEQFFGPGTRLTVL.

The genes are TRBV25-1 and TRBJ2-3; TRBD1 aligns across 7 bases. The junction had 4 bases not matched to a gene; V was cut back by 3 bases and J by 1 base. The CDR3 sequence is 15 residues long. Germline CDR1 MGHDK, CDR2 SYGVNS. CDR3 region: CASSDTGQGTDTQYF. The DNA of the CDR3 is TGTGCCAGCAGTGATACTGGACAGGGCACAGATACGCAGTATTTT.

This clonotype has a count of ten or more. The chain couples TRBV12-3 or TRBV12-4 to TRBJ2-2; D gene ambiguous. There are 16 residues in the CDR3. Trimming removed 1 base from V and 5 bases from J, with 14 bases in between. CDR3 in DNA: TGTGCCAGCAGTTTAGAAATAGGAACTGGGACCGGGGAGCTGTTTTTT. Amino acids: CASSLEIGTGTGELFF.

This clonotype came up many times. The chain couples TRBV11-2 to TRBJ1-1; tentative D call: TRBD1 (5 bases). CDR3 length: 14 amino acids. Trimming shortened V by 2 bases and J by 3 bases, and 10 bases separated the two germline ends. Germline V gene lookup returns CDR1 SGHAT and CDR2 FQNNGV. This chain's CDR3 is CASSLFTGYTEAFF. In nucleotides, the CDR3 is TGTGCCAGCAGCTTATTTACAGGTTACACTGAAGCTTTCTTT. The whole variable domain, remainder taken from reference TRBV11-2 and TRBJ1-1, is EAGVAQSPRYKIIEKRQSVAFWCNPISGHATLYWYQQILGQGPKLLIQFQNNGVVDDSQLPKDRFSAERLKGVDSTLKIQPAKLEDSAVYLCASSLFTGYTEAFFGQGTRLTVV.

The chain employs TRBV14 and TRBJ2-3; the D gene could be TRBD1 or TRBD2 (5 bases each). This CDR3 comprises 13 residues. Germline V gene data show CDR1 as SGHDN and CDR2 as FVKESK. V was clipped by 8 bases and J by 2 bases, with 11 bases between them. This CDR3 reads CASRDLDTDTQYF. Here the CDR3 DNA reads TGTGCCAGCCGGGACCTAGACACAGATACGCAGTATTTT.

Many counts were recorded for this clonotype. The chain uses TRBV29-1 and TRBJ2-1; D remains ambiguous. Germline V gene data show CDR1 as SQVTM and CDR2 as ANQGSEA. The ends were cut back, 0 bases at V and 11 bases at J, with 17 bases in the middle. The CDR3 has 14 residues. CDR3 in amino acids: CSVEDQAGIGKQFF. The CDR3 nucleotides read TGCAGCGTTGAAGATCAGGCTGGGATTGGCAAGCAGTTCTTC.

This clonotype has only a few counts. The chain has TRBV6-2 or TRBV6-3 and TRBJ1-5; D gene ambiguous. The CDR3 runs to 15 residues. V was shortened by 3 bases and J by 5 bases, with 14 bases between the two germline ends. Germline values: CDR1 MNHEY, CDR2 SVGEGT. This CDR3 reads CASSYGWQLHQPQHF. The CDR3 DNA reads TGTGCCAGCAGTTATGGGTGGCAGCTTCATCAGCCCCAGCATTTT.

This clonotype was recorded many times. The chain has TRBV11-3 and TRBJ2-1, with 9 bases matching TRBD1. The CDR3 totals 15 residues. Germline V lookup: CDR1 SGHNT, CDR2 YENEEA. Trimming took 1 base from V and 2 from J; bases not matched to a gene: 0. The CDR3 DNA reads as TGTGCCAGCAGCTTAGGGGACAGGGCCTACAATGAGCAGTTCTTC. Residues: CASSLGDRAYNEQFF.

At least ten counts were recorded for this clonotype. V is TRBV5-6 and J is TRBJ2-7, with 10 bases identical to TRBD1. The CDR3 is made up of 15 amino acids. Germline lookup yields CDR1 SGHDT and CDR2 YYEEEE. Trimming cost V 6 bases and J 7 bases; bases outside gene matches: 13. The CDR3 is CASKRQGARSGEQYF. Here the CDR3 DNA reads TGTGCCAGCAAGCGACAGGGGGCGCGATCGGGGGAGCAGTACTTC.

This clonotype was observed a few times. The chain is built from TRBV24-1 and TRBJ1-1; 9 nucleotides agree with TRBD1. The CDR3 runs to 15 residues. V was clipped by 7 bases and J by 1 base; unmatched bases: 6. Germline assignment: CDR1 KGHDR and CDR2 SFDVKD. CDR3 amino acids: CATSHRGLGNTEAFF. CDR3 coding DNA: TGTGCCACCAGCCACAGGGGGCTGGGGAACACTGAAGCTTTCTTT.

This clonotype showed up just a few times. The chain uses TRBV2 and TRBJ2-1; 16 bases align to TRBD2. CDR1 and CDR2 (germline): SNHLY, FYNNEI. The trim removed 7 bases at V and 7 bases at J, leaving 7 bases unmatched. The CDR3 spans 16 residues. This CDR3 reads CASTPPGLAGGNEQFF. The CDR3 DNA is TGTGCCAGCACCCCTCCGGGACTAGCGGGGGGGAATGAGCAGTTCTTC.

This clonotype occurred a few times. J is TRBJ2-7 and V is TRBV28; 9 positions match TRBD1. Unmatched junction bases numbered 3, after V lost 1 base and J lost 5 bases. CDR3 length: 14 amino acids. CDR1 and CDR2 from the germline V gene are MDHEN and SYDVKM. Written as DNA, the CDR3 is TGTGCCAGCAGTTTATTTACAGGGGGCGACGAGCAGTACTTC. Translated: CASSLFTGGDEQYF.

This clonotype turned up a few times. The rearrangement uses TRBV6-5 and TRBJ2-1; TRBD1 matches at 11 bases. The germline V gene encodes CDR1 MNHEY and CDR2 SVGAGI. The CDR3 is made up of 17 amino acids. V was pared by 5 bases and J by 7 bases, with 13 bases of the junction left unmatched. CDR3 sequence: CASSHQLGQGVLNEQFF. The DNA of the CDR3 is TGTGCCAGCAGTCACCAACTGGGACAGGGGGTTTTGAATGAGCAGTTCTTC.

Of note for this clonotype: A junction end diverges from the germline sequence, so it may reflect a read error. The gene calls are TRBV5-4 and TRBJ2-1, with 11 bases matching TRBD2. CDR3 length: 19 residues. Germline V gene data show CDR1 as SGHNT and CDR2 as YYREEE (reference sequence). The CDR3 DNA reads as TGCGCCAGCAGCTTGGGACGGGGATTACTAGCGGGAGCCGACAATGAGCAGTTCTTC. Protein sequence: CASSLGRGLLAGADNEQFF.

The sample holds a few counts of this clonotype. One end of the junction varies from germline; a read error may be responsible. J is TRBJ2-4 and V is TRBV3-1; the D is unclear. Germline V CDR1 and CDR2: LGHDT, YNNKEL (reference sequence). The CDR3 runs 12 residues. The CDR3 sequence: CASSQGNEPVCF. The CDR3 nucleotides read TGTGCCAGCAGCCAAGGGAACGAACCCGTGTGCTTC.

The rearrangement uses TRBV5-6 and TRBJ2-2, with TRBD1 identical over 8 bases. The CDR3 is 15 residues long. Per the germline V gene, CDR1 is SGHDT and CDR2 is YYEEEE. V lost 1 base to trimming and J lost 4 bases; unmatched junction nucleotides: 3. The CDR3 DNA sequence: TGTGCCAGCAGCTTGCGACAGGGGAGCACCGGGGAGCTGTTTTTT. Residues: CASSLRQGSTGELFF.

In its sample, this clonotype was seen a few times. The chain is built from TRBV2 and TRBJ1-5; D gene ambiguous. Trimming stripped 7 bases from V and 7 bases from J, with 11 bases between. Germline V lookup: CDR1 SNHLY, CDR2 FYNNEI. The CDR3 runs to 12 residues. In nucleotides, the CDR3 is TGTGCCAGCAACCGACATGGGCAGCCCCAGCATTTT. It encodes CASNRHGQPQHF.